This TCR beta chain was captured in a study of molecular identifiers for immune sequencing clone quantification. Ten or more counts support this clonotype. A single record per CDR3 protein comes from TCRdb applying MiXCR to the PCR reads. The repertoire holds about 35,000 distinct CDR3 sequences, with 19% as singletons. Trimming cost V 0 bases and J 6 bases, with 14 bases left between them. The germline V gene encodes CDR1 LGHNA and CDR2 YSLEER. There are 15 residues in the CDR3. The gene calls are TRBV4-3 and TRBJ1-1, with a possible D match to TRBD1 (6 bases). Sequenced sample: naive CD8+ T cells from blood, with Jurkat cell RNA spiked in. As to subset: FACS-sorted CD8+CD4-CCR7+CD45RA+ naive T cells. The receptor was derived from a human donor in good health. Some libraries in this study had Jurkat cell RNA spiked in. The CDR3 coding sequence is TGCGCCAGCAGCCAAGATAGGGGGACATTAGCTGAAGCTTTCTTT. This sequence encodes CASSQDRGTLAEAFF.